This entry lists 12 T cell receptor beta chains sequenced from one sample in a study of T cells after yellow fever vaccination. TCRdb re-analysed the 5' RACE reads in MiXCR, keeping a single row per CDR3 protein. The sample comprises under 600,000 distinct CDR3 sequences, less than 25% of which are singletons, and around 16% rests with the top ten. This material consisted of PBMCs, taken about 21 days after the first yellow fever vaccination. The receptors were gathered from a man between 18 and 29 years old who received the YFV17D yellow fever vaccine.

This clonotype was seen a few times. The CDR3 bases are TGCGCCAGCAGCCCACCGGGACAGGGGGCTTTTTCACCCCTCCACTTT. Its translation is CASSPPGQGAFSPLHF. The chain employs TRBV5-1 and TRBJ1-6; 12 nucleotides line up with TRBD1. Trimming cost V 4 bases and J 9 bases; bases outside gene matches: 8. Germline assignment: CDR1 SGHRS and CDR2 YFSETQ. The CDR3 sequence is 16 residues long.

CDR3 amino acids: CSVETTSGGPGELFF. The DNA of the CDR3 is TGCAGCGTTGAAACGACTAGCGGGGGGCCCGGGGAGCTGTTTTTT. This chain uses TRBV29-1 with TRBJ2-2; 13 nucleotides agree with TRBD2. The germline CDR1 and CDR2 sequences are SQVTM and ANQGSEA. The CDR3 spans 15 residues. The V and J ends lost 2 bases and 6 bases, in that order; junction bases with no gene match: 3.

This chain joins TRBV7-9 and TRBJ1-2, with D tentatively TRBD1 (5 bases). The CDR3 runs 15 residues. The V end was cut by 4 bases, the J end by 3 bases, with 15 bases between. The germline V gene has CDR1 SEHNR and CDR2 FQNEAQ (reference sequence). The CDR3 coding sequence is TGTGCCAGCAGCTCACGGGACGGGAGGGACTATGGCTACACCTTC. Its protein product is CASSSRDGRDYGYTF.

This clonotype was detected many times. The rearrangement links TRBV4-3 to TRBJ2-5, with 14 bases that match TRBD2. V dropped 4 bases and J dropped 1; count of bases not matched to a gene: 2. Germline V lookup: CDR1 LGHNA, CDR2 YSLEER. The CDR3 is made up of 16 amino acids. The CDR3 DNA is TGCGCCAGCAGCCTAGGGACTAGCGGGGGCCAAGAGACCCAGTACTTC. Translation: CASSLGTSGGQETQYF.

The chain is built from TRBV6-2 or TRBV6-3 and TRBJ1-5, with D possibly being TRBD1 (5 bases). Trimming pared 7 bases from V and 1 base from J, leaving 11 bases between. The germline V gene has CDR1 MNHEY and CDR2 SVGEGT. The CDR3 length is 14 residues. CDR3 protein: CASIGTSSNQPQHF. The CDR3 DNA reads as TGTGCCAGCATCGGGACTTCCAGCAATCAGCCCCAGCATTTT.

The chain joins TRBV19 to TRBJ2-3; 10 positions agree with TRBD1. The CDR3 length is 15 residues. V was clipped by 10 bases and J by 1 base; unmatched bases: 8. Germline lookup yields CDR1 LNHDA and CDR2 SQIVND (reference sequence). The CDR3 here is CATSTGTGGTDTQYF. Here the CDR3 DNA reads TGTGCCACCAGTACCGGGACAGGGGGCACAGATACGCAGTATTTT.

The chain has TRBV7-2 and TRBJ2-3; D is perhaps TRBD2 (5 bases). The germline gives CDR1 SGHTA, CDR2 FQGNSA. The V end lost 1 base, the J end lost 6 bases, and 11 bases lay between the germline ends. CDR3 size: 14 residues. This CDR3 is CASSLGSPGDTQYF. CDR3 DNA: TGTGCCAGCAGCTTAGGATCTCCGGGGGATACGCAGTATTTT.

In this sample, this clonotype turned up a few times. The J gene is TRBJ2-3, the V gene TRBV18; D is uncertain. The CDR3 has 14 amino acids. Germline values: CDR1 KGHSH, CDR2 LQKENI. The ends were cut back, 2 bases at V and 0 bases at J, with 6 bases in the middle. The CDR3 loop reads CASSPSDSTDTQYF. The CDR3 coding sequence is TGTGCCAGCTCACCATCGGACAGCACAGATACGCAGTATTTT.

The V call is TRBV11-2, the J call TRBJ2-3; no clear D gene. The V end was cut by 2 bases, the J end by 4 bases, with 7 bases between. In germline, CDR1 is SGHAT, CDR2 FQNNGV. The CDR3 totals 13 residues. This CDR3 is CASSLPIPDTQYF. CDR3 bases: TGTGCCAGCAGCTTACCGATCCCAGATACGCAGTATTTT.

J is TRBJ1-1 and V is TRBV6-2 or TRBV6-3; D remains unclear. V shed 6 bases and J shed 0 bases, with 14 bases lying between them. The CDR3 sequence is 15 residues long. CDR1 and CDR2 from the germline V gene are MNHEY and SVGEGT. CDR3 sequence (DNA): TGTGCCAGCAGAACCCACGGGGATCTGAACACTGAAGCTTTCTTT. Translating it yields CASRTHGDLNTEAFF.

This clonotype was detected many times. The chain employs TRBV11-2 and TRBJ2-1; D perhaps matches TRBD2 (6 bases). Germline CDR1 SGHAT, CDR2 FQNNGV. V lost 1 base to trimming and J lost 4 bases, with 11 bases between them. CDR3 length: 15 amino acids. This chain's CDR3 is CASSLGAGRYNEQFF. The CDR3 nucleotides are TGTGCCAGCAGCTTAGGGGCGGGGAGATACAATGAGCAGTTCTTC.

This clonotype was seen more than once but under ten times. An end of the junction differs from the germline gene, which may be a read error. V and J are TRBV5-1 and TRBJ1-1, with a tentative D call TRBD1 (5 bases). In germline, CDR1 is SGHRS, CDR2 YFSETQ. This CDR3 has 13 residues. CDR3 bases: TGCGCCAGCACCTTGGGGGAAGACGGGGAAGCTTTCTTT. The encoded protein is CASTLGEDGEAFF. Combining the CDR3 with reference TRBV5-1 and TRBJ1-1 gives the whole variable domain KAGVTQTPRYLIKTRGQQVTLSCSPISGHRSVSWYQQTPGQGLQFLFEYFSETQRNKGNFPGRFSGRQFSNSRSEMNVSTLELGDSALYLCASTLGEDGEAFFGQGTRLTVV.